The T cell receptor beta chain described here comes from a study of blood T cell repertoires in COVID-19. On the study more broadly: The origin of the acute and convalescent COVID-19 samples was the United States, Italy and Spain. In each case, the material was cDNA or gDNA derived from T cells, B-cell-depleted T cells, or PBMCs.

In the original processing: Estimated nucleated cell counts came from reference gene primer amplification. Some clones are missing from TCRdb's copy, which holds only in-frame ones; the method was immunoSEQ multiplex PCR. V, J and clone size were drawn from that table, and D and trimming were deduced from the DNA. The table has about 98,000 clones, approximately 86% seen once. The sequenced sample was peripheral blood. The receptor comes from a man between 45 and 60 years old with acute or convalescent COVID-19.

The DNA for the CDR3 is TGTGCCAGCAAGGACAGGGAGGGTACTGAAGCTTTCTTT. Its protein product is CASKDREGTEAFF. This chain uses TRBV2 with TRBJ1-1; 8 nucleotides match TRBD1. The CDR3 sequence is 13 residues long. Trimming at V came to 7 bases and at J to 5 bases, leaving 6 bases not matched to a gene. Germline V gives CDR1 SNHLY, CDR2 FYNNEI.